The rows below give T cell receptor beta chains drawn from one sample of a study of blood T cell repertoires in COVID-19. Repertoires were generated with immunoSEQ multiplex PCR, while TCRdb's copy carries only in-frame clones and drops some. The repertoire includes fewer than 300,000 clones, approximately 84% of them detected once, and approximately 1.5% sits in the top ten. Material: peripheral blood. The receptor source for this set is a human donor with COVID-19, enrolled during active disease. The donor label of this sample is uncertain. CDR3s include the opening cysteine and the closing phenylalanine or tryptophan. The D gene is left open where the match is weak. Clone size is not always given. Where it is, it says once, few, many or a class for expanded clones.

d_gene | abundance | j_gene | v_gene | CDR3nt | CDR3aa
. | . | TRBJ1-5 | TRBV28 | TGTGCCAGCAGTTTAGACCGGGGGATCAATCAGCCCCAGCATTTT | CASSLDRGINQPQHF
TRBD1 | . | TRBJ1-5 | TRBV6-2/TRBV6-3 | TGTGCCAGCAGCCGGACAGGGGGGCAGCCCCAGCATTTT | CASSRTGGQPQHF
TRBD2 | . | TRBJ2-3 | TRBV11-3 | TGTGCCAGCAGCTTAAGCCTAGCGGGAGACGGAGATACGCAGTATTTT | CASSLSLAGDGDTQYF
. | . | TRBJ1-2 | TRBV27 | TGTGCCAGCAGTTTGGGCCAGGGACACGGCTACACCTTC | CASSLGQGHGYTF
TRBD2 | . | TRBJ2-2 | TRBV28 | TGTGCCAGCAGTCCATGGACTAGCGGGGCGAACACCGGGGAGCTGTTTTTT | CASSPWTSGANTGELFF
. | . | TRBJ2-7 | TRBV6-6 | TGTGCCAGCAGTTCCCTTACATATGACGAGCAGTACTTC | CASSSLTYDEQYF
. | . | TRBJ1-4 | TRBV12-3/TRBV12-4 | TGTGCCAGCAGTTTAAGGGGGAACGAAAAACTGTTTTTT | CASSLRGNEKLFF
. | . | TRBJ1-1 | TRBV20-1 | TGCAGTGCTGGTGAAAGGCGGGGCACTGAAGCTTTCTTT | CSAGERRGTEAFF
. | . | TRBJ2-7 | TRBV6-5 | TGTGCCAGCAACCGGGTTGGCAGAGGGGGGCAGTACTTC | CASNRVGRGGQYF
TRBD1 | few | TRBJ2-2 | TRBV4-1 | TGCGCCAGCAGCTCAACTCGGGACAGGAACACCGGGGAGCTGTTTTTT | CASSSTRDRNTGELFF
. | . | TRBJ2-7 | TRBV29-1 | TGCAGCGTTGGGGGCAGAAGCTCCTACGAGCAGTACTTC | CSVGGRSSYEQYF
TRBD1 | once | TRBJ1-3 | TRBV30 | TGTGCCTCGGACAGGAGCTGGGGCCTTAGCTCTGGAAACACCATATATTTT | CASDRSWGLSSGNTIYF
. | . | TRBJ2-2 | TRBV19 | TGTGCCAGTAGGGGTGGGCGGAACACCGGGGAGCTGTTTTTT | CASRGGRNTGELFF
. | . | TRBJ2-6 | TRBV18 | TGTGCCAGCTCAGCCACAGGGACTGGGGCCAACGTCCTGACTTTC | CASSATGTGANVLTF
. | . | TRBJ2-7 | TRBV11-1 | TGTGCCAGCAGCTCCGGGCAGGGGGGCTCCTACGAGCAGTACTTC | CASSSGQGGSYEQYF
. | . | TRBJ2-7 | TRBV5-5 | TGTGCCAGCAGCTTTCAGGGAGGAAAAGCCTACGAGCAGTACTTC | CASSFQGGKAYEQYF
. | . | TRBJ2-5 | TRBV15 | TGTGCCACCAGCAGAGATCTGAGCGCCCAAGAGACCCAGTACTTC | CATSRDLSAQETQYF
. | . | TRBJ2-3 | TRBV19 | TGTGCCAGTAGTATAGAGCCCCAGGGTACAGATACGCAGTATTTT | CASSIEPQGTDTQYF
. | . | TRBJ1-4 | TRBV5-6 | TGTGCCAGCAGCTTGTACCAGGGTGGCACTAATGAAAAACTGTTTTTT | CASSLYQGGTNEKLFF
. | . | TRBJ2-5 | TRBV13 | TGTGCCAGCACGCGGGGAGTCCGAGAGACCCAGTACTTC | CASTRGVRETQYF
TRBD1 | . | TRBJ1-2 | TRBV19 | TGTGCCAGTAGTATCGGGACAGGGTTTGGCTACACCTTC | CASSIGTGFGYTF
TRBD1 | . | TRBJ2-1 | TRBV28 | TGTGCCAGCAGACAACAGGGGAAGAATGAGCAGTTCTTC | CASRQQGKNEQFF